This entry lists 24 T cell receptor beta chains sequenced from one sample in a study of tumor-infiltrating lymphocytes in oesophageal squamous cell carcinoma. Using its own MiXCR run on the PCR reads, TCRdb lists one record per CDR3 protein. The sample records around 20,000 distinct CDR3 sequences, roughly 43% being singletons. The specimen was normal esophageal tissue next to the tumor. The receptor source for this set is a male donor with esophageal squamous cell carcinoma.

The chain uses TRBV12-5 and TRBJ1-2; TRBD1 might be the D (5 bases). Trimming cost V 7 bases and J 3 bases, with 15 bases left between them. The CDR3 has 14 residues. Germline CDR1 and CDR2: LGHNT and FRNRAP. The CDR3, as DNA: TGTGCTAGTGCCCCCGACGGGACGTACTATGGCTACACCTTC. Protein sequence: CASAPDGTYYGYTF.

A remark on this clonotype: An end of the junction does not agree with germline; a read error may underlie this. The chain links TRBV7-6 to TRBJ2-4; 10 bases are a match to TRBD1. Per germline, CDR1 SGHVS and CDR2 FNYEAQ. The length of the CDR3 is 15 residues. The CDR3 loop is CASRSGQGVNSPLHF. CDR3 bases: TGTGCCAGCAGATCCGGACAGGGGGTTAATTCACCCCTCCACTTC.

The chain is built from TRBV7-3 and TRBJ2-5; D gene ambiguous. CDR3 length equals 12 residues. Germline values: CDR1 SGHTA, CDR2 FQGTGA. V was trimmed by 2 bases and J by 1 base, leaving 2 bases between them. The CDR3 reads CASSLAQETQYF. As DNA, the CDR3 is TGTGCCAGCAGCTTAGCCCAAGAGACCCAGTACTTC.

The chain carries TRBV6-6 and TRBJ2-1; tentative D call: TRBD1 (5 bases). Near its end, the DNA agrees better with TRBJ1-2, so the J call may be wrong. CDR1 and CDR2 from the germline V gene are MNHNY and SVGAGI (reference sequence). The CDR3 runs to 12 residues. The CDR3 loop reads CASSYGGYGYTF. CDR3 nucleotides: TGTGCCAGCAGTTACGGGGGCTATGGCTACACCTTC.

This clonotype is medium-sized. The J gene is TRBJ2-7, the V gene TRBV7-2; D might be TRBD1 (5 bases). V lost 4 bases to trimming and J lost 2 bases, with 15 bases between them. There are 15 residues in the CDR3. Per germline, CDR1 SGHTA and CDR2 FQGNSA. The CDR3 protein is CASSSFRTSAYEQYF. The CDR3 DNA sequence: TGTGCCAGCAGCTCTTTCAGGACATCAGCCTACGAGCAGTACTTC.

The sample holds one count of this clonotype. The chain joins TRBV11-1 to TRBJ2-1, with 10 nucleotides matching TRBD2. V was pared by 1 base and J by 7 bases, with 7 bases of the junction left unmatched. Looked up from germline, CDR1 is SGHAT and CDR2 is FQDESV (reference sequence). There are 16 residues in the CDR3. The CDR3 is CASSLVLAGARNEQFF. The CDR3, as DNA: TGTGCCAGCAGCTTAGTCCTAGCGGGAGCTCGAAATGAGCAGTTCTTC.

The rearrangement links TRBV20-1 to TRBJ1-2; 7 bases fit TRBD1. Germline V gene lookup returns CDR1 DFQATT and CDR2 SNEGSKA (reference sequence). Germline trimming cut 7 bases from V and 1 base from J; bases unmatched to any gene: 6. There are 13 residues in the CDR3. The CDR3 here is CSGRTGVNYGYTF. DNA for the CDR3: TGCAGTGGTCGGACAGGTGTTAACTATGGCTACACCTTC.

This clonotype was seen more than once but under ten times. CDR3 nucleotide sequence: TGTGCCAGTAGTATGATGGTGGGGACCTATGGCTACACCTTC. Its protein product is CASSMMVGTYGYTF. J is TRBJ1-2 and V is TRBV19; D possibly corresponds to TRBD1 (5 bases). The CDR3 totals 14 residues. CDR1 is LNHDA and CDR2 is SQIVND in the germline V gene (reference sequence). Between the trimmed V and J ends, which lost 3 bases and 4 bases, there was a span of 12 bases.

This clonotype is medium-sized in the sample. CDR3 DNA: TGTGCCAGCAGCTTAGGTCCGGGAAGCTCCTACGAGCAGTACTTC. It yields the protein CASSLGPGSSYEQYF. The chain couples TRBV7-9 to TRBJ2-7; possible D gene TRBD2, 5 bases. V shed 1 base and J shed 0 bases, with 10 bases lying between them. The CDR3 totals 15 residues. Germline V gene data show CDR1 as SEHNR and CDR2 as FQNEAQ (reference sequence).

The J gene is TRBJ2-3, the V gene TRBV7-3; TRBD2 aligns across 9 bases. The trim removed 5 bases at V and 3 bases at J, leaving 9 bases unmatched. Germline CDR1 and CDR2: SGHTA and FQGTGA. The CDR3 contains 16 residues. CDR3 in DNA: TGTGCCAGCAGCCTCTTTGGCGGGGGGGTGACAGATACGCAGTATTTT. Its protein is CASSLFGGGVTDTQYF.

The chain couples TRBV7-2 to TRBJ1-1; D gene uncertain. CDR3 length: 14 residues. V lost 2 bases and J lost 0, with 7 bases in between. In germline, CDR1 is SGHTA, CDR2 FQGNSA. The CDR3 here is CASSLHSMNTEAFF. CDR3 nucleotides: TGTGCCAGCAGCTTACACAGCATGAACACTGAAGCTTTCTTT.

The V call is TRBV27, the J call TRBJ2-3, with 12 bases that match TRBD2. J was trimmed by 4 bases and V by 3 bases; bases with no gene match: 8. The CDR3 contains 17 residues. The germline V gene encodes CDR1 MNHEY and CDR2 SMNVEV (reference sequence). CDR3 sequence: CASSLSSGRAGADTQYF. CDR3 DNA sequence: TGTGCCAGCAGTTTGTCTAGCGGGAGGGCGGGAGCAGATACGCAGTATTTT.

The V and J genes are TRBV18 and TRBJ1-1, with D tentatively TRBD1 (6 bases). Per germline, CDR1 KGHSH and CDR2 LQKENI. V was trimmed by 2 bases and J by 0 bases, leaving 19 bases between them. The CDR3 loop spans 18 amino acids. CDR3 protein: CASSPWFGGAGMNTEAFF. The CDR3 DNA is TGTGCCAGCTCACCATGGTTTGGGGGCGCGGGGATGAACACTGAAGCTTTCTTT.

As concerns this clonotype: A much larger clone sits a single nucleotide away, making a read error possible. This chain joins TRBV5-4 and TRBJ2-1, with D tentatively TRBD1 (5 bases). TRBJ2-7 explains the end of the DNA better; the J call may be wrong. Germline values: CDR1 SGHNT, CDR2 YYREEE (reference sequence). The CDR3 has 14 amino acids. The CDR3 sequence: CASSWNPDSNEQYF. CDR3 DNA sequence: TGCGCCAGCAGCTGGAACCCAGACAGCAATGAGCAGTACTTC.

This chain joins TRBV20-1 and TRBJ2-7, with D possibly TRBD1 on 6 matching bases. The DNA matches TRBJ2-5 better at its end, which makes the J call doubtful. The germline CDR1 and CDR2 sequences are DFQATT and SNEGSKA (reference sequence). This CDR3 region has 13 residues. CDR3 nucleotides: TGCAGTGTCCTGGCACAGGGTGGGGAGACCCAGTACTTC. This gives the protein CSVLAQGGETQYF.

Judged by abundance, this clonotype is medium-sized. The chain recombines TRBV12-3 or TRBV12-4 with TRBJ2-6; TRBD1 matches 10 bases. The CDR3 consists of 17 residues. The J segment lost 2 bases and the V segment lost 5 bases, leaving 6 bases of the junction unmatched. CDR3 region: CASSRGQGGTGANVLTF. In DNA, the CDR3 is TGTGCCAGCAGTAGAGGACAGGGGGGAACTGGGGCCAACGTCCTGACTTTC.

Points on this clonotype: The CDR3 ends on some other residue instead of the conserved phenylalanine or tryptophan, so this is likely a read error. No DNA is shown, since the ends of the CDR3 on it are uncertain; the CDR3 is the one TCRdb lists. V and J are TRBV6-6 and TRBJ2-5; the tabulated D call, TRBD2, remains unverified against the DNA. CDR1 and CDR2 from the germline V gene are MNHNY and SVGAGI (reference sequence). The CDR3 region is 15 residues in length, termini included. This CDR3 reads CASSYGTSRTDTQYL.

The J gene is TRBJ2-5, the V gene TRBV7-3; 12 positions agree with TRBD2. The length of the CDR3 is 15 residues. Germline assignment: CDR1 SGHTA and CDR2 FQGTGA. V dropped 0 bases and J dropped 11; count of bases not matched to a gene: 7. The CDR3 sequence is CASSLTSSGGGRQYF. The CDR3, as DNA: TGTGCCAGCAGCTTAACTTCTAGCGGGGGGGGTAGACAGTACTTC.

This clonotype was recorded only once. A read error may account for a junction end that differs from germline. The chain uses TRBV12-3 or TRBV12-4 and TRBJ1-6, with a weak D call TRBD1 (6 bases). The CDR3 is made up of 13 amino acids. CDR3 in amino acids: CASRGHSENIQYF. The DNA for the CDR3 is TGTGCCAGCAGGGGACACAGCGAAAACATTCAGTACTTT.

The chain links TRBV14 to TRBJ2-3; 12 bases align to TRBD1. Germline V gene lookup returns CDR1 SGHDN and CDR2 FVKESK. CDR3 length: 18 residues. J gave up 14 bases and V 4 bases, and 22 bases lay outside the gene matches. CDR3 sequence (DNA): TGTGCCAGCAGCCCAAAGAGGGGACAGGGGGCGGACACCGGGGAGCTGTATTTT. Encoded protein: CASSPKRGQGADTGELYF.

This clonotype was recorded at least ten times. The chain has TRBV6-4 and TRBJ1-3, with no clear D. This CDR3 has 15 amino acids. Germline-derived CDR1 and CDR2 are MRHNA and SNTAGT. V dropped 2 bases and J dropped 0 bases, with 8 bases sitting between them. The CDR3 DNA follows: TGTGCCAGCAGTGACGTCGGTGACTCTGGAAACACCATATATTTT. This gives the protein CASSDVGDSGNTIYF.

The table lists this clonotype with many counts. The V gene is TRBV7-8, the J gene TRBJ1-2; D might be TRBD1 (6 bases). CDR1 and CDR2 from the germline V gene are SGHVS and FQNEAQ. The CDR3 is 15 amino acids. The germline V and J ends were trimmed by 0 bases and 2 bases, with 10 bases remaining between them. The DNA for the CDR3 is TGTGCCAGCAGCTTAGCTCTTACAGGGAACTATGGCTACACCTTC. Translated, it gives CASSLALTGNYGYTF.

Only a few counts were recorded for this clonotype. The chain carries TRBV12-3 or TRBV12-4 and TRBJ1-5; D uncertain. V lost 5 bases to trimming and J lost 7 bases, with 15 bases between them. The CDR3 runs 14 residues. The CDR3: CASSPRQVGQPQHF. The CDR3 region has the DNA TGTGCCAGCAGTCCGAGGCAGGTAGGACAGCCCCAGCATTTT.

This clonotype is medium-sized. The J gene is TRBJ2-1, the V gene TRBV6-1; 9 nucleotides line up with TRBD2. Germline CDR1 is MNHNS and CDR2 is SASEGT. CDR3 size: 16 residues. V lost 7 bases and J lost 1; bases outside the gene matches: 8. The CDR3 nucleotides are TGTGCCAGCAACCTTAGCGGGAGCAGGTCCTACAATGAGCAGTTCTTC. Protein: CASNLSGSRSYNEQFF.